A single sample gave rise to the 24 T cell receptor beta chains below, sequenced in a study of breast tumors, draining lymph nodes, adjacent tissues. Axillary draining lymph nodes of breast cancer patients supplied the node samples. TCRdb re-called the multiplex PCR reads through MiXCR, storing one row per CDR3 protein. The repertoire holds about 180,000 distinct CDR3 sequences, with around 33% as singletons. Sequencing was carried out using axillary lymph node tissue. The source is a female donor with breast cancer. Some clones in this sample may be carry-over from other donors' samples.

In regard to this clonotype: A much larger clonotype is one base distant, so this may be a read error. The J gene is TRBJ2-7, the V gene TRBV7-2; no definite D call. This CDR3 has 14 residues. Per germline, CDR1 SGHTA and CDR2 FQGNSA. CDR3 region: CAGSLAPGVYEQYF. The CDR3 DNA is TGTGCCGGCAGCTTAGCCCCTGGGGTCTACGAGCAGTACTTC.

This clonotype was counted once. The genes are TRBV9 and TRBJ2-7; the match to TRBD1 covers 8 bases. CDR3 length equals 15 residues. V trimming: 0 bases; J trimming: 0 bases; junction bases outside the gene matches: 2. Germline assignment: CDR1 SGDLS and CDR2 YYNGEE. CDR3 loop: CASSVGDRSSYEQYF. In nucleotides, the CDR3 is TGTGCCAGCAGCGTAGGGGACAGGAGCTCCTACGAGCAGTACTTC.

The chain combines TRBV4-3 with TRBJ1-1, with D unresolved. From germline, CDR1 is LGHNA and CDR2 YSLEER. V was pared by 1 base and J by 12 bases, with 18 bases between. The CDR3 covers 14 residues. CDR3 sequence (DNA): TGCGCCAGCAGCCAAGGCCGCAGGACGGGCAAGTCTTTCTTT. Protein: CASSQGRRTGKSFF.

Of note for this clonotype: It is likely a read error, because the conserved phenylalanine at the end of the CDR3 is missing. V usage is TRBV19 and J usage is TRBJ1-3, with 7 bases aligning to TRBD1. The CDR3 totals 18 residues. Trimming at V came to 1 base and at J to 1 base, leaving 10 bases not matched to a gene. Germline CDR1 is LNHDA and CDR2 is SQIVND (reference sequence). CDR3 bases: TGTGCCAGTAGTATAGGGCGAGGGGGCTGGGGATCTGGAAACACCATATATCTT. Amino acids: CASSIGRGGWGSGNTIYL.

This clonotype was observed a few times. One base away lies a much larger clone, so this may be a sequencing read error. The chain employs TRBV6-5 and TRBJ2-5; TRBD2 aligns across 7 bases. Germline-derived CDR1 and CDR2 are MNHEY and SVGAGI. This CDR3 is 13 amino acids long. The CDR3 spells CASSYVGGEIQYF. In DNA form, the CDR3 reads TGTGCCAGCAGTTACGTGGGAGGGGAGATCCAGTACTTC.

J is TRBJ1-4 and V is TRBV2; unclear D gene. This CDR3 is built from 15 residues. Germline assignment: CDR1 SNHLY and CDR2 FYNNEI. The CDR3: CARALNSFTNEKLFF. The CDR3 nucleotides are TGTGCTAGAGCTCTTAATTCCTTCACTAATGAAAAACTGTTTTTT.

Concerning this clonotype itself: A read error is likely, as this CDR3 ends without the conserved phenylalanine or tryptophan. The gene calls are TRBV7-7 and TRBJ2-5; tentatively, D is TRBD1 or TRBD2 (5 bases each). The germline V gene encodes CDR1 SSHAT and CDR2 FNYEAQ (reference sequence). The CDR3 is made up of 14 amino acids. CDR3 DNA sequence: TGTGCTAGCAGCTTAGGATTGGGGACCGAGACCCAGTACCTC. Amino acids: CASSLGLGTETQYL.

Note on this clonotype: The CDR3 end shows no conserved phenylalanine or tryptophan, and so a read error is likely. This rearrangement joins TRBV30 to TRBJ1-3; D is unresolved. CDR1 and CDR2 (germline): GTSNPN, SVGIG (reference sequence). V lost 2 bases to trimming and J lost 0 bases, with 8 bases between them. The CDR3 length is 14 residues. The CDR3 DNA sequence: TGTGCCTGGAGTAGGGAAAGCTCTGGAAACACCATATATTCT. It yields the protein CAWSRESSGNTIYS.

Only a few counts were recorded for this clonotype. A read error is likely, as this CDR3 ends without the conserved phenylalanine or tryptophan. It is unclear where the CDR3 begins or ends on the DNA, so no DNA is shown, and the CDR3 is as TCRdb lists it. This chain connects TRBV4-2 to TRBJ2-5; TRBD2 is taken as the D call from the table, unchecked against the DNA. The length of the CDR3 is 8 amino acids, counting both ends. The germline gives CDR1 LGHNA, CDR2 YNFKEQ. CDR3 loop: CASSQLSG.

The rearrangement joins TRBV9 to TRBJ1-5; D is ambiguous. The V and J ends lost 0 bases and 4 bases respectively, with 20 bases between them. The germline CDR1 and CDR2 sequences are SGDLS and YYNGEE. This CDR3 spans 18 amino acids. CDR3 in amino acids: CASSVDPGGGPLNQPQHF. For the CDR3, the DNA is TGTGCCAGCAGCGTAGACCCGGGCGGCGGACCGCTGAATCAGCCCCAGCATTTT.

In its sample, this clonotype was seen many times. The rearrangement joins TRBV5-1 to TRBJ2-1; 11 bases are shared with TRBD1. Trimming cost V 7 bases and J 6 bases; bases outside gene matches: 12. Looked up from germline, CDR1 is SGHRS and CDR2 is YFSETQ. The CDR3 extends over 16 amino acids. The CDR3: CASRRTGGIVRNEQFF. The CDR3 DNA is TGCGCCAGCCGCCGGACAGGGGGCATCGTGCGCAATGAGCAGTTCTTC.

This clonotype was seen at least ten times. CDR3 DNA sequence: TGTGCCAGCAGTTACTCTGGAGCGGGGGGCACAGATACGCAGTATTTT. Amino acids: CASSYSGAGGTDTQYF. The V and J genes are TRBV6-5 and TRBJ2-3; 8 bases match TRBD2. The CDR3 totals 16 residues. CDR1 and CDR2 from the germline V gene are MNHEY and SVGAGI. Trimming removed 0 bases from V and 1 base from J; junction bases left unmatched: 3.

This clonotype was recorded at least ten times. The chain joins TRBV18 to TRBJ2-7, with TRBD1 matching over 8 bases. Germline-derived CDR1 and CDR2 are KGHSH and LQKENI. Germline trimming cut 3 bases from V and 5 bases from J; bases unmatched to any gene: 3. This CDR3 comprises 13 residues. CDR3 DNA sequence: TGTGCCAGCTCACCGACGGACAGGGACGAGCAGTACTTC. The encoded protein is CASSPTDRDEQYF.

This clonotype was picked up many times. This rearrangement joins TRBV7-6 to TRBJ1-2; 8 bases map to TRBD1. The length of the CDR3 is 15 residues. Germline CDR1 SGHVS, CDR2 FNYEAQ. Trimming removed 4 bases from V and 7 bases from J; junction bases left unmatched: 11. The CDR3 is CASSSRQGPRGGYTF. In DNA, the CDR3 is TGTGCCAGCAGCTCCCGACAGGGGCCCCGGGGTGGCTACACCTTC. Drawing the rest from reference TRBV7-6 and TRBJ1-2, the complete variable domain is GAGVSQSPRYKVTKRGQDVALRCDPISGHVSLYWYRQALGQGPEFLTYFNYEAQQDKSGLPNDRFSAERPEGSISTLTIQRTEQRDSAMYRCASSSRQGPRGGYTFGSGTRLTVV.

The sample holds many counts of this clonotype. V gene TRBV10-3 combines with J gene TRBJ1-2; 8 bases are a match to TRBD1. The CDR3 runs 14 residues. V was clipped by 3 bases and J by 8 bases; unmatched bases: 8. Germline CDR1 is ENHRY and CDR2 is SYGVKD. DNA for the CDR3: TGTGCCATCAGTGAATTCCAGGGGGCTGGCGGCTACACCTTC. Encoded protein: CAISEFQGAGGYTF.

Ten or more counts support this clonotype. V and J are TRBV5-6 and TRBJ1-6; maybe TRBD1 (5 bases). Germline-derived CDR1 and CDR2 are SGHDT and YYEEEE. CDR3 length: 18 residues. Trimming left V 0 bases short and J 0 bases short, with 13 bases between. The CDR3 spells CASSLGGGSSSYNSPLHF. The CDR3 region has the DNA TGTGCCAGCAGCTTGGGTGGGGGGTCAAGCTCCTATAATTCACCCCTCCACTTT.

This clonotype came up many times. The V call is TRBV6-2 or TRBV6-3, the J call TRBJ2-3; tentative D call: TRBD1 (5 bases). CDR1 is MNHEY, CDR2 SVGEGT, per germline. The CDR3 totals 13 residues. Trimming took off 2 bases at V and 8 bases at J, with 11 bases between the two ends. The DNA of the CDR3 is TGTGCCAGCAGTTACGGGCTAGGGGTTACGCAGTATTTT. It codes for CASSYGLGVTQYF.

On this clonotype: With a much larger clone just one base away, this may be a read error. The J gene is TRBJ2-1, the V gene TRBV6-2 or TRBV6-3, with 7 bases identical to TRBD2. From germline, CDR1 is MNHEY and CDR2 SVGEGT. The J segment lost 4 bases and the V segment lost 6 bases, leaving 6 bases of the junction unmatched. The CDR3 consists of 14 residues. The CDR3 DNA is TGTGCCAGCAGGGCTAGCGGAGTTTACAATGAGCAGTTCTTC. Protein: CASRASGVYNEQFF.

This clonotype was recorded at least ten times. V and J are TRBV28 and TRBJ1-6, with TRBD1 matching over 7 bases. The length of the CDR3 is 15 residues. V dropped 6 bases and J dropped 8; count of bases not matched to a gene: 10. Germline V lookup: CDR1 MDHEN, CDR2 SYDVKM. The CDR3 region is CASRRTGSPYSPLHF. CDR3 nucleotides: TGTGCCAGCAGAAGGACAGGTAGCCCCTATTCACCCCTCCACTTT.

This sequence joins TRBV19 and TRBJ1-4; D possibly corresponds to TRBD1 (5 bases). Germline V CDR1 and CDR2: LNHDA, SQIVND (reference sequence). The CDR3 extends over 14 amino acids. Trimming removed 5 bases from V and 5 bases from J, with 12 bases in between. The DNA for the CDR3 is TGTGCCAGTAGTGCGGGGTACAGGAATGAAAAACTGTTTTTT. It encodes CASSAGYRNEKLFF.

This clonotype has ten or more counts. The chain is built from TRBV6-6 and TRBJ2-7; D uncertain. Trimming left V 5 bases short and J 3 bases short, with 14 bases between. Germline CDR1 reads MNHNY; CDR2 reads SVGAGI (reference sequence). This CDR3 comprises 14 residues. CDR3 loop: CASSHGRAFYEQYF. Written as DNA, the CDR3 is TGTGCCAGCAGTCACGGAAGGGCCTTCTACGAGCAGTACTTC.

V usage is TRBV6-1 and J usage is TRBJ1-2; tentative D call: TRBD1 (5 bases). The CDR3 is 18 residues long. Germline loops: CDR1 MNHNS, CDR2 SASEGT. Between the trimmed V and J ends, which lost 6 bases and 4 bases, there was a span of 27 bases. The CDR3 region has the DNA TGTGCCAGCAGCCCCGGGGGGACCCGGACCTCTTCCTTCTATGGCTACACCTTC. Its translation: CASSPGGTRTSSFYGYTF.

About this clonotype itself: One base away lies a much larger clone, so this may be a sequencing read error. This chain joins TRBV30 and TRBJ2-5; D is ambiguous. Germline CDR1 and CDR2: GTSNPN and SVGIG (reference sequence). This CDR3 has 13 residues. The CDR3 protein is CTWSSARRETQYF. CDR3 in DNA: TGTACCTGGAGTTCGGCACGGCGGGAGACCCAGTACTTC.

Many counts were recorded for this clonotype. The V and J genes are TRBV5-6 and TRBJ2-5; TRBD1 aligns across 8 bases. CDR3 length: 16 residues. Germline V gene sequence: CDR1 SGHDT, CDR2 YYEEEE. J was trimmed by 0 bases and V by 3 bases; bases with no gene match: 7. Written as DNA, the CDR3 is TGTGCCAGCAGCTCCCCCGGGACAGGCCACCAAGAGACCCAGTACTTC. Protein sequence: CASSSPGTGHQETQYF.